This TCR beta chain was sequenced in a study of blood T cell repertoires in COVID-19. Study-level information: Acute-phase and convalescent COVID-19 samples originated in the United States, Italy and Spain. T cells, B-cell-depleted T cells, or PBMCs supplied cDNA or gDNA.

Trimming cost V 1 base and J 8 bases, with 12 bases left between them. The V gene's germline CDR1 is MNHEY and CDR2 SMNVEV (reference sequence). This CDR3 has 14 amino acids. Profiled with immunoSEQ multiplex PCR; TCRdb holds only in-frame clones, not every one. There are approximately 110,000 clones in the sample; over 65% occur only once, and around a sixth lies in the top ten. This chain uses TRBV27 with TRBJ2-1, with D perhaps TRBD2 (5 bases). The sequencing sample was made of peripheral blood. This TCR came from a woman aged 55 to 70 with acute or convalescent COVID-19. The CDR3 spells CASSLWNLAHEQFF. In DNA form, the CDR3 reads TGTGCCAGCAGTTTATGGAATCTAGCTCATGAGCAGTTCTTC.